This T cell receptor beta chain was sequenced for a study of STAT5B mutations in CD4+ large granular lymphocyte leukemia. The CDR3 is made up of 14 amino acids. Losses at the gene ends were 0 bases for V and 11 bases for J; bases not matched to a gene: 8. The germline gives CDR1 SEHNR, CDR2 FQNEAQ (reference sequence). Method: immunoSEQ multiplex PCR; TCRdb's copy keeps in-frame clones and lacks some. The sample yields approximately 33,000 clones, over 65% seen once. The source material was CD4+ T cells from blood buffy coats. V usage is TRBV7-9 and J usage is TRBJ2-3; 7 bases map to TRBD2. The origin of this receptor is a human donor in good health. CDR3 sequence reads: CASSLAVLLAEQYF. CDR3 DNA: TGTGCCAGCAGCTTAGCGGTACTCCTAGCGGAGCAGTATTTT.